This is a list of T cell receptor beta chains from one sample in a study of Tregs in tolerant kidney transplant recipients. The protocol was immunoSEQ multiplex PCR, while the TCRdb copy is restricted to in-frame clones and leaves out a portion. The profile covers about 83,000 clones, with under 98% appearing a single time and roughly 0.6% taken by the ten largest. The specimen comprised CD4+ T cells from blood, sampled before the transplant. The source is a human donor who received a combined kidney and bone marrow transplant. The CDR3 runs from the conserved cysteine through the conserved F or W. A D gene is named only where the DNA matches it firmly. Rows may omit the clone size; those that give it use once, few, many or a size class.

cdr3_length	clone_size	v_call	d_call	j_call	cdr3_aa	cdr3_nt
14	-	TRBV27	TRBD2	TRBJ2-3	CASRMRLATDTQYF	TGTGCCAGCAGAATGAGACTAGCCACAGATACGCAGTATTTT
14	-	TRBV15	TRBD1	TRBJ1-5	CATSSWTGDQPQHF	TGTGCCACCAGCTCATGGACAGGGGATCAGCCCCAGCATTTT
15	-	TRBV14	-	TRBJ1-4	CASSMETGTIGKLFF	TGTGCCAGCAGCATGGAAACAGGGACCATCGGAAAACTGTTTTTT
15	once	TRBV18	-	TRBJ2-1	CASSPDGKPYNEQFF	TGTGCCAGCTCACCGGACGGGAAACCCTACAATGAGCAGTTCTTC
11	-	TRBV30	-	TRBJ1-2	CAWSTGYGYTF	TGTGCCTGGAGTACGGGCTATGGCTACACCTTC
16	-	TRBV7-2	TRBD2	TRBJ2-1	CASSWEGLAGANEQFF	TGTGCCAGCAGCTGGGAGGGACTAGCGGGAGCCAATGAGCAGTTCTTC
13	once	TRBV6-5	TRBD2	TRBJ2-5	CASSTGRGETQYF	TGTGCCAGCAGTACGGGGAGGGGAGAGACCCAGTACTTC
18	-	TRBV7-6	-	TRBJ1-2	CASSLRVTTGPNNYGYTF	TGTGCCAGCAGCTTAAGGGTTACCACAGGCCCGAATAACTATGGCTACACCTTC
16	-	TRBV30	TRBD1	TRBJ1-4	CASQQGIGATNEKLFF	TGTGCCTCGCAACAGGGGATAGGAGCAACTAATGAAAAACTGTTTTTT
15	-	TRBV5-6	-	TRBJ2-7	CASSSLTDSSYEQYF	TGTGCCAGCAGCTCTCTGACAGACAGCTCCTACGAGCAGTACTTC
12	-	TRBV19	-	TRBJ2-7	CASSIPGYEQYF	TGTGCCAGTAGTATCCCAGGCTACGAGCAGTACTTC
13	-	TRBV7-2	-	TRBJ2-3	CASSPQTRETQYF	TGTGCCAGCAGCCCCCAGACTAGAGAAACGCAGTATTTT
15	-	TRBV4-1	-	TRBJ2-2	CASSQAQLATGELFF	TGCGCCAGCAGCCAAGCCCAACTAGCCACCGGGGAGCTGTTTTTT
14	-	TRBV7-6	-	TRBJ2-2	CASTRTRATGELFF	TGTGCCAGCACTCGGACCAGGGCTACCGGGGAGCTGTTTTTT
17	once	TRBV27	-	TRBJ2-3	CASSLLKDSLSTDTQYF	TGTGCCAGCAGCCTTCTTAAGGACAGCTTAAGCACAGATACGCAGTATTTT
14	-	TRBV4-3	TRBD1	TRBJ2-1	CASSRQGIGNEQFF	TGCGCCAGCAGCCGACAGGGGATCGGGAATGAGCAGTTCTTC
15	-	TRBV7-9	TRBD1	TRBJ1-4	CASSLVRGAGEKLFF	TGTGCCAGCAGCTTAGTCAGGGGGGCAGGTGAAAAACTGTTTTTT
15	-	TRBV28	-	TRBJ1-1	CASGKERATNTEAFF	TGTGCCAGCGGAAAAGAGAGGGCGACAAACACTGAAGCTTTCTTT
15	-	TRBV7-2	TRBD1	TRBJ1-2	CASSLAGTGYYGYTF	TGTGCCAGCAGCTTAGCCGGGACAGGGTACTATGGCTACACCTTC
15	-	TRBV14	-	TRBJ2-1	CASSQYLNRDNEQFF	TGTGCCAGCAGCCAATATCTTAATCGGGACAATGAGCAGTTCTTC
14	-	TRBV27	TRBD1	TRBJ2-1	CASSLVDRVGEQFF	TGTGCCAGCAGTTTAGTTGACAGGGTCGGCGAGCAGTTCTTC
11	-	TRBV20-1	-	TRBJ2-3	CSARARTKQYF	TGCAGTGCTAGAGCTAGGACTAAGCAGTATTTT
16	-	TRBV5-1	TRBD1	TRBJ2-1	CASSLGGTGPPNEQFF	TGCGCCAGCAGCTTGGGGGGGACAGGGCCGCCAAATGAGCAGTTCTTC
14	-	TRBV4-2	-	TRBJ2-2	CASSQETGTGELFF	TGTGCCAGCAGCCAGGAGACAGGCACCGGGGAGCTGTTTTTT
14	-	TRBV7-2	-	TRBJ2-2	CASSLQGGAGELFF	TGTGCCAGCAGCCTTCAGGGAGGCGCCGGGGAGCTGTTTTTT
15	-	TRBV7-2	TRBD1	TRBJ2-7	CASSVSGTGVHEQYF	TGTGCCAGCAGCGTCTCCGGGACAGGGGTCCACGAGCAGTACTTC
15	-	TRBV15	-	TRBJ2-5	CATSGDRFSLETQYF	TGTGCCACCAGCGGTGACAGGTTCAGCTTGGAGACCCAGTACTTC
15	-	TRBV5-6	TRBD2	TRBJ2-5	CASSLRRELQETQYF	TGTGCCAGCAGCTTAAGGCGGGAGTTACAAGAGACCCAGTACTTC
13	-	TRBV6-1	-	TRBJ1-1	CASTTGMNTEAFF	TGTGCCAGCACTACAGGGATGAACACTGAAGCTTTCTTT
16	-	TRBV4-2	TRBD2	TRBJ2-5	CASSRTGTSGQETQYF	TGTGCCAGCAGCCGAACCGGGACTAGCGGGCAAGAGACCCAGTACTTC
17	-	TRBV27	TRBD1	TRBJ1-1	CASSSRTGGVRNTEAFF	TGTGCCAGCAGTTCACGGACAGGGGGAGTCCGGAACACTGAAGCTTTCTTT
11	few	TRBV19	-	TRBJ1-1	CASIQGTEAFF	TGTGCCAGTATTCAGGGCACTGAAGCTTTCTTT
15	-	TRBV5-4	TRBD1	TRBJ1-6	CASSYGQGRNSPLHF	TGTGCCAGCAGCTATGGACAGGGAAGAAATTCACCCCTCCACTTT
15	-	TRBV12-5	-	TRBJ2-1	CASGQTGQTYNEQFF	TGTGCTAGTGGCCAAACAGGGCAGACCTACAATGAGCAGTTCTTC
15	-	TRBV5-6	TRBD1	TRBJ2-7	CASSPVTGGSYEQYF	TGTGCCAGCAGCCCGGTGACAGGGGGCTCCTACGAGCAGTACTTC
19	once	TRBV7-9	-	TRBJ1-3	CASSSRGVITLYSGNTIYF	TGTGCCAGCAGCTCCCGCGGCGTCATTACCCTTTACTCTGGAAACACCATATATTTT
13	-	TRBV15	-	TRBJ2-7	CATSRDIHLEQYF	TGTGCCACCAGCAGAGATATACACCTCGAGCAGTACTTC
15	-	TRBV5-1	-	TRBJ2-2	CASSLVPENTGELFF	TGCGCCAGCAGCTTGGTACCAGAGAACACCGGGGAGCTGTTTTTT
15	-	TRBV5-4	-	TRBJ2-7	CASSLKATGTYEQYF	TGTGCCAGCAGCTTGAAGGCGACAGGTACCTACGAGCAGTACTTC
14	-	TRBV7-2	-	TRBJ1-1	CASSLSNRNTEAFF	TGTGCCAGCAGCTTATCGAACAGGAACACTGAAGCTTTCTTT
14	-	TRBV27	-	TRBJ1-2	CASSLRWGEYGYTF	TGTGCCAGCAGTTTAAGGTGGGGGGAGTATGGCTACACCTTC
15	-	TRBV7-2	-	TRBJ1-5	CASSSQTGLRQPQHF	TGTGCCAGCAGCTCACAGACGGGATTGCGGCAGCCCCAGCATTTT